The rows below give T cell receptor beta chains drawn from one sample of a study of cytomegalovirus exposure and HLA in healthy donors. Assay used: immunoSEQ multiplex PCR; TCRdb lists only in-frame clones, some missing. The sample has around 71,000 clones, 60% to 70% seen once. Input material: PBMCs. Receptors originate from a man in his thirties or forties in good health and CMV-seropositive. CDR3s include the opening cysteine and the closing phenylalanine or tryptophan. Fields, in order: J gene, clone size, D gene, V gene, CDR3 protein, CDR3 DNA. D genes are given only for firm matches. Clone size is shown for a subset of rows, as once, few, many or a class of expanded clone.

j_gene: TRBJ2-1; abundance: .; d_gene: TRBD1; v_gene: TRBV2; CDR3aa: CASSGLGQYYNEQFF; CDR3nt: TGTGCCAGCAGTGGTTTGGGACAGTACTACAATGAGCAGTTCTTC
j_gene: TRBJ2-7; abundance: .; d_gene: .; v_gene: TRBV2; CDR3aa: CASSYRTRASYEQYF; CDR3nt: TGTGCCAGCAGTTACCGTACCAGGGCTTCCTACGAGCAGTACTTC
j_gene: TRBJ1-2; abundance: once; d_gene: TRBD1; v_gene: TRBV7-2; CDR3aa: CASSLASGQGRSGYTF; CDR3nt: TGTGCCAGCAGCTTAGCGTCGGGACAGGGGAGGAGCGGCTACACCTTC
j_gene: TRBJ1-4; abundance: .; d_gene: TRBD1; v_gene: TRBV19; CDR3aa: CASTIVTGTGEKLFF; CDR3nt: TGTGCCAGTACCATCGTGACAGGGACGGGTGAAAAACTGTTTTTT
j_gene: TRBJ2-1; abundance: .; d_gene: TRBD2; v_gene: TRBV10-1; CDR3aa: CASSELRTSGSRPSYNEQFF; CDR3nt: TGCGCCAGCAGTGAGTTGAGGACTAGCGGGAGCCGCCCCTCCTACAATGAGCAGTTCTTC
j_gene: TRBJ2-7; abundance: .; d_gene: .; v_gene: TRBV15; CDR3aa: CATSRERGIGYEQYF; CDR3nt: TGTGCCACCAGCAGAGAGCGCGGGATAGGCTACGAGCAGTACTTC
j_gene: TRBJ2-1; abundance: once; d_gene: .; v_gene: TRBV6-5; CDR3aa: CASSYLSPRRGDEQFF; CDR3nt: TGTGCCAGCAGTTATTTGTCTCCTCGGCGAGGCGATGAGCAGTTCTTC
j_gene: TRBJ1-2; abundance: few; d_gene: .; v_gene: TRBV4-2; CDR3aa: CASSQAGGVDYGYTF; CDR3nt: TGTGCCAGCAGCCAAGCCGGGGGGGTAGACTATGGCTACACCTTC
j_gene: TRBJ1-5; abundance: .; d_gene: TRBD1; v_gene: TRBV29-1; CDR3aa: CSVGRDRDQPQHF; CDR3nt: TGCAGCGTTGGCCGGGACAGGGATCAGCCCCAGCATTTT
j_gene: TRBJ1-2; abundance: .; d_gene: TRBD1; v_gene: TRBV30; CDR3aa: CAWNPGQGAGYTF; CDR3nt: TGTGCCTGGAACCCGGGACAGGGGGCGGGCTACACCTTC
j_gene: TRBJ1-1; abundance: .; d_gene: .; v_gene: TRBV7-9; CDR3aa: CASSLDSGRITEAFF; CDR3nt: TGTGCCAGCAGCTTAGACTCCGGGAGAATAACTGAAGCTTTCTTT
j_gene: TRBJ2-3; abundance: .; d_gene: .; v_gene: TRBV4-3; CDR3aa: CASSQDPRADTQYF; CDR3nt: TGCGCCAGCAGCCAAGACCCGAGGGCAGATACGCAGTATTTT
j_gene: TRBJ1-6; abundance: few; d_gene: .; v_gene: TRBV9; CDR3aa: CASSPRFGASSPLHF; CDR3nt: TGTGCCAGCAGCCCCCGGTTTGGTGCAAGCTCACCCCTCCACTTT
j_gene: TRBJ2-1; abundance: .; d_gene: .; v_gene: TRBV27; CDR3aa: CASAATLTTLYNEQFF; CDR3nt: TGTGCCAGCGCCGCTACTCTCACCACTCTATACAATGAGCAGTTCTTC
j_gene: TRBJ2-7; abundance: few; d_gene: .; v_gene: TRBV27; CDR3aa: CASSLGGSYEQYF; CDR3nt: TGTGCCAGCAGTTTAGGGGGGTCCTACGAGCAGTACTTC
j_gene: TRBJ2-1; abundance: .; d_gene: TRBD1; v_gene: TRBV4-1; CDR3aa: CASAAGTGLENEQFF; CDR3nt: TGCGCCAGCGCCGCGGGGACAGGGTTAGAAAATGAGCAGTTCTTC
j_gene: TRBJ1-3; abundance: .; d_gene: .; v_gene: TRBV7-7; CDR3aa: CASSSGIEPGNTIYF; CDR3nt: TGTGCCAGCAGCTCCGGGATCGAGCCTGGAAACACCATATATTTT
j_gene: TRBJ1-2; abundance: few; d_gene: .; v_gene: TRBV11-2; CDR3aa: CASSSTGYGYTF; CDR3nt: TGTGCCAGCAGCTCTACAGGGTATGGCTACACCTTC
j_gene: TRBJ2-3; abundance: .; d_gene: TRBD1; v_gene: TRBV5-1; CDR3aa: CASSLYPSTGSTDTQYF; CDR3nt: TGCGCCAGCAGCTTATACCCCTCGACAGGGAGCACAGATACGCAGTATTTT
j_gene: TRBJ1-2; abundance: .; d_gene: .; v_gene: TRBV4-1; CDR3aa: CASSQAMVSYGYTF; CDR3nt: TGCGCCAGCAGCCAAGCTATGGTTAGCTATGGCTACACCTTC
j_gene: TRBJ2-1; abundance: .; d_gene: TRBD2; v_gene: TRBV29-1; CDR3aa: CSVESPRTSGRREQFF; CDR3nt: TGCAGCGTTGAGTCCCCCCGGACTAGCGGGAGGAGGGAGCAGTTCTTC
j_gene: TRBJ2-1; abundance: .; d_gene: .; v_gene: TRBV10-2; CDR3aa: CASSEGRTEQFF; CDR3nt: TGCGCCAGCAGTGAAGGGAGAACGGAGCAGTTCTTC
j_gene: TRBJ2-7; abundance: .; d_gene: .; v_gene: TRBV28; CDR3aa: CASVPQRLGEQYF; CDR3nt: TGTGCCAGCGTTCCGCAGAGGCTGGGCGAGCAGTACTTC
j_gene: TRBJ2-3; abundance: .; d_gene: TRBD2; v_gene: TRBV4-3; CDR3aa: CASSPGLAGLAADTQYF; CDR3nt: TGCGCCAGCAGCCCGGGACTAGCGGGATTAGCAGCAGATACGCAGTATTTT
j_gene: TRBJ1-5; abundance: .; d_gene: .; v_gene: TRBV7-2; CDR3aa: CASSRGGNQPQHF; CDR3nt: TGTGCCAGCAGCAGGGGCGGCAATCAGCCCCAGCATTTT
j_gene: TRBJ2-7; abundance: .; d_gene: .; v_gene: TRBV4-1; CDR3aa: CASSLNPGVGYEQYF; CDR3nt: TGCGCCAGCAGCCTAAACCCGGGGGTGGGCTACGAGCAGTACTTC
j_gene: TRBJ2-2; abundance: .; d_gene: TRBD1; v_gene: TRBV7-2; CDR3aa: CASSPTGQGLGELFF; CDR3nt: TGTGCCAGCAGCCCGACGGGACAGGGGTTGGGGGAGCTGTTTTTT
j_gene: TRBJ2-5; abundance: .; d_gene: .; v_gene: TRBV2; CDR3aa: CASSVLGGRETQYF; CDR3nt: TGTGCCAGCAGTGTTCTGGGGGGTCGAGAGACCCAGTACTTC
j_gene: TRBJ1-1; abundance: few; d_gene: .; v_gene: TRBV19; CDR3aa: CASTTTGTEAFF; CDR3nt: TGTGCCAGTACAACGACAGGCACTGAAGCTTTCTTT
j_gene: TRBJ1-2; abundance: .; d_gene: .; v_gene: TRBV11-2; CDR3aa: CASSHNAGSYGYTF; CDR3nt: TGTGCCAGCAGCCACAACGCGGGGTCCTATGGCTACACCTTC
j_gene: TRBJ2-3; abundance: .; d_gene: TRBD1; v_gene: TRBV5-8; CDR3aa: CASSFVTGWPDTQYF; CDR3nt: TGTGCCAGCAGCTTTGTGACAGGGTGGCCAGATACGCAGTATTTT
j_gene: TRBJ1-1; abundance: few; d_gene: TRBD1; v_gene: TRBV11-3; CDR3aa: CATNPGDRGFTEAFF; CDR3nt: TGTGCCACAAACCCCGGGGACAGGGGCTTCACTGAAGCTTTCTTT
j_gene: TRBJ1-2; abundance: .; d_gene: TRBD1; v_gene: TRBV5-4; CDR3aa: CASSQGQGYGYTF; CDR3nt: TGTGCCAGCAGCCAGGGACAGGGCTATGGCTACACCTTC
j_gene: TRBJ1-5; abundance: .; d_gene: .; v_gene: TRBV7-2; CDR3aa: CASSLDRSQPQHF; CDR3nt: TGTGCCAGCAGCTTAGACAGGAGTCAGCCCCAGCATTTT
j_gene: TRBJ1-5; abundance: few; d_gene: .; v_gene: TRBV28; CDR3aa: CASSPRRGEIQPQHF; CDR3nt: TGTGCCAGCAGTCCCAGGCGGGGGGAAATTCAGCCCCAGCATTTT
j_gene: TRBJ2-5; abundance: .; d_gene: TRBD1; v_gene: TRBV6-5; CDR3aa: CASQRGRETQYF; CDR3nt: TGTGCCAGCCAAAGGGGGCGAGAGACCCAGTACTTC
j_gene: TRBJ1-2; abundance: .; d_gene: .; v_gene: TRBV11-3; CDR3aa: CASPTVDTF; CDR3nt: TGTGCCAGCCCGACAGTGGACACCTTC
j_gene: TRBJ1-1; abundance: few; d_gene: .; v_gene: TRBV10-1; CDR3aa: CASSRSRDTEAFF; CDR3nt: TGCGCCAGCAGTCGGTCCCGCGACACTGAAGCTTTCTTT
j_gene: TRBJ2-5; abundance: .; d_gene: TRBD1; v_gene: TRBV30; CDR3aa: CAWGWGTEKETQYF; CDR3nt: TGTGCCTGGGGGTGGGGGACAGAAAAAGAGACCCAGTACTTC
j_gene: TRBJ2-5; abundance: medium-sized; d_gene: TRBD2; v_gene: TRBV5-4; CDR3aa: CASSLGTSGGLETQYF; CDR3nt: TGTGCCAGCAGCTTGGGGACTAGCGGGGGCTTGGAGACCCAGTACTTC
j_gene: TRBJ2-3; abundance: .; d_gene: TRBD2; v_gene: TRBV7-9; CDR3aa: CASSPPGLAGLSTDTQYF; CDR3nt: TGTGCCAGCAGCCCTCCGGGACTAGCGGGACTAAGCACAGATACGCAGTATTTT
j_gene: TRBJ2-1; abundance: few; d_gene: TRBD2; v_gene: TRBV6-5; CDR3aa: CASTKSGAQYNEQFF; CDR3nt: TGTGCCAGCACCAAAAGCGGGGCCCAATACAATGAGCAGTTCTTC
j_gene: TRBJ1-2; abundance: few; d_gene: TRBD1; v_gene: TRBV6-1; CDR3aa: CATEISGQGHYGYTF; CDR3nt: TGTGCCACCGAAATCTCGGGACAGGGCCACTATGGCTACACCTTC
j_gene: TRBJ2-7; abundance: .; d_gene: TRBD1; v_gene: TRBV6-5; CDR3aa: CASTVTGGYEQYF; CDR3nt: TGTGCCAGCACTGTGACAGGGGGCTACGAGCAGTACTTC
j_gene: TRBJ1-1; abundance: .; d_gene: TRBD1; v_gene: TRBV9; CDR3aa: CASSPAGGGMNTEAFF; CDR3nt: TGTGCCAGCAGCCCAGCAGGGGGAGGAATGAACACTGAAGCTTTCTTT
j_gene: TRBJ2-5; abundance: .; d_gene: TRBD1; v_gene: TRBV19; CDR3aa: CASSRQGWGQTQYF; CDR3nt: TGTGCCAGTAGCCGACAGGGTTGGGGGCAGACCCAGTACTTC
j_gene: TRBJ2-1; abundance: few; d_gene: TRBD1; v_gene: TRBV7-2; CDR3aa: CASSEGGQGVINEQFF; CDR3nt: TGTGCCAGCAGCGAAGGAGGACAGGGTGTTATCAATGAGCAGTTCTTC
j_gene: TRBJ2-4; abundance: .; d_gene: TRBD1; v_gene: TRBV4-2; CDR3aa: CASSQNRPGQVAKNIQYF; CDR3nt: TGTGCCAGCAGCCAAAATCGCCCGGGACAGGTTGCCAAAAACATTCAGTACTTC
j_gene: TRBJ1-2; abundance: .; d_gene: .; v_gene: TRBV5-6; CDR3aa: CASSAPGKSNYGYTF; CDR3nt: TGTGCCAGCAGCGCCCCAGGGAAATCTAACTATGGCTACACCTTC
j_gene: TRBJ2-5; abundance: .; d_gene: .; v_gene: TRBV5-6; CDR3aa: CASSLSGDPLSRGGAQYF; CDR3nt: TGTGCCAGCAGCTTATCGGGAGACCCCCTGAGCCGAGGCGGAGCCCAGTACTTC